This T cell receptor beta chain derives from a study of T cells in Graves' hyperthyroidism and ophthalmopathy. Regarding the study as a whole: Most thyroid clonotypes that were expanded above 0.001 also turned up in blood. Ophthalmopathy cases were set apart from stable hyperthyroidism by a 13 V-J model.

The V end lost 4 bases, the J end lost 6 bases, and 19 bases lay between the germline ends. The CDR3 covers 16 residues. In germline, CDR1 is MNHGY, CDR2 SVAAGI. Researchers took RNA transcripts and amplified the TCR beta CDR3 regions from them. The HTBI primer set was used in a first-round RT-PCR of the TCR CDR3. TCRdb redid the calling of the multiplex PCR reads with MiXCR, one entry per CDR3 protein. This table holds 620,000 or so distinct CDR3 sequences, roughly 15% found once. Diagnostic assessment was based on clinical symptoms, serum thyroxine and TRAb, thyroid ultrasound and orbital computed tomography. Turning to this clonotype: The antigen remains unidentified.

Sequencing was done on a sample of blood. The receptor was derived from a woman in her forties or fifties with Graves' ophthalmopathy. The chain has TRBV6-9 and TRBJ2-1, with D tentatively TRBD2 (7 bases). The CDR3 reads CASSSGQLWEGNEQFF. The CDR3, as DNA: TGTGCCAGCAGTTCCGGACAGCTTTGGGAGGGCAATGAGCAGTTCTTC.